These T cell receptor beta chains were read from a single sample in a study of blood T cells in healthy people across ages. TCRdb redid the calling of the 5' RACE reads with MiXCR, one entry per CDR3 protein. The sample holds about 640,000 distinct CDR3 sequences, roughly three fifths seen once. Input material: blood. Source of these receptors: a man aged 55 to 69 in good health. Each CDR3 is given without its conserved first and last residue. D genes are given only for firm matches. Size is omitted from some rows. Given values are once, few, many or a class for expanded clones.

j_call v_call clone_size d_call cdr3_aa
TRBJ2-1 TRBV29-1 NA TRBD2 SAGGLAAANEQF
TRBJ2-1 TRBV9 NA NA ASSVEWGGYNEQF
TRBJ1-5 TRBV7-2 NA NA ASSERREPQH
TRBJ1-5 TRBV27 NA NA ASSADTNSNQPQH
TRBJ1-1 TRBV6-1 NA NA ASSARTASEAF
TRBJ2-5 TRBV5-1 NA NA ASSGLNEGETQY
TRBJ1-1 TRBV20-1 few NA SAREGPGVVNTEAF
TRBJ2-3 TRBV11-2 NA NA ASSPLTAGADTQY
NA TRBV11-2 NA NA ASSLRAQVTSPYEQY
TRBJ2-7 TRBV12-3/TRBV12-4 few TRBD1 ASRKPGQGHEQY
TRBJ2-5 TRBV4-1 NA NA ASSQGSTRGQETQY
TRBJ2-1 TRBV11-2 NA NA ASSLGTLNEQF
TRBJ2-1 TRBV5-1 NA TRBD2 ASSPGGGSSYNEQF
TRBJ1-6 TRBV4-2 NA TRBD1 ASSQDFVGQGGSPLH
TRBJ1-2 TRBV5-1 many TRBD1 ASSLGQGAYGYT
TRBJ1-1 TRBV7-2 NA NA ASSRDTGRLNAEAF
TRBJ2-3 TRBV5-5 NA TRBD2 ASSLDGSSGTQY
TRBJ2-7 TRBV12-3/TRBV12-4 NA TRBD2 ASSPPGLAGAHSYEQY
TRBJ1-2 TRBV20-1 few NA SAAVSYGYT
TRBJ2-3 TRBV7-2 NA NA ASTTRGGTDTQY
TRBJ2-7 TRBV11-3 few TRBD1 ASSPGQGISEQY
TRBJ1-4 TRBV29-1 NA NA SVAWRVGEKLF
TRBJ2-5 TRBV20-1 few TRBD2 SARESRGGWTQY
TRBJ1-6 TRBV20-1 few TRBD1 SARGTGPNSPLH
TRBJ2-1 TRBV29-1 few NA SVDVTGVGNEQF
TRBJ2-5 TRBV29-1 few NA SVETTGGSQTQY
TRBJ2-1 TRBV15 few NA ATSRELLSATDNEQF
TRBJ2-7 TRBV3-1 NA TRBD1 ASSLRGHYEQY
TRBJ2-3 TRBV7-2 NA NA ASSIRDPDTQY
TRBJ2-5 TRBV28 few NA ASSLWRGETQY
TRBJ1-5 TRBV6-1 NA TRBD1 ASTGDRAVWQPQH
TRBJ2-1 TRBV20-1 once TRBD2 SAPWASGFRNEQF
TRBJ2-5 TRBV5-1 NA TRBD2 ASSLGTSGGNQETQY
TRBJ2-7 TRBV3-1 NA NA ASSQVHEQY
TRBJ2-5 TRBV5-1 NA NA ASSLGGGPGETQY
TRBJ1-2 TRBV29-1 NA NA SVEDPGAQARYT
TRBJ2-1 TRBV3-1 NA NA ASTQLSDPGGGEQF
TRBJ1-2 TRBV10-3 many TRBD1 AISESNDRGQKRYT
TRBJ2-3 TRBV6-6 few TRBD2 ASTRRAGGDTQY
TRBJ2-1 TRBV14 many TRBD1 ASGQGAIPEQF
TRBJ2-1 TRBV29-1 NA NA SGSSGNEQF
TRBJ2-5 TRBV12-3/TRBV12-4 NA NA ASSLAGDKRY
TRBJ2-5 TRBV9 few NA ASSVAPRLPQETQY
TRBJ2-1 TRBV11-2 NA TRBD2 ASSHRGSGVYNEQF
TRBJ2-1 TRBV29-1 NA TRBD1 SVEKHPGQGYNEQF
TRBJ2-5 TRBV6-5 NA TRBD2 ASTRGLAGRETQY